A single sample gave rise to the 7 T cell receptor beta chains below, sequenced in a study of patients and donors after allogeneic stem cell transplantation. TCRdb fed the RT-PCR reads into MiXCR, producing one record per CDR3 protein. The data contain 390,000 or so distinct CDR3 sequences, approximately 16% of them singletons. Sequencing input: blood, either unsorted or a sorted T cell fraction (not recorded which). These receptors were obtained from a human donor who was either an allogeneic HSCT recipient or a stem cell or donor lymphocyte infusion donor (not recorded which). It is not recorded whose cells these are; they may come from a transplant donor.

The chain employs TRBV7-9 and TRBJ2-7; either TRBD1 or TRBD2 may supply D (5 bases each). Germline CDR1 SEHNR, CDR2 FQNEAQ (reference sequence). Trimming cost V 1 base and J 4 bases, with 11 bases left between them. The CDR3 contains 14 residues. The CDR3 region is CASSLGRGEYEQYF. The CDR3, as DNA: TGTGCCAGCAGCTTAGGACGAGGGGAATACGAGCAGTACTTC.

This clonotype was detected a few times. The V call is TRBV18, the J call TRBJ1-5, with D tentatively TRBD1 (5 bases). The CDR3 contains 14 residues. V was shortened by 3 bases and J by 8 bases, with 14 bases between the two germline ends. CDR1 is KGHSH, CDR2 LQKENI, per germline. The CDR3 here is CASSPLLGGKPQHF. DNA of the CDR3: TGTGCCAGCTCACCCCTACTGGGGGGGAAGCCCCAGCATTTT.

As concerns this clonotype: The junction and the germline gene differ at one end; a read error may be behind it. The V and J genes are TRBV11-2 and TRBJ1-2; D is ambiguous. There are 13 residues in the CDR3. Germline CDR1 SGHAT, CDR2 FQNNGV. Here the CDR3 DNA reads TGTGCCAGCAGCACCCGGATAAAGAATGGCCACACCTTC. It specifies CASSTRIKNGHTF.

The rearrangement joins TRBV9 to TRBJ2-1; D call uncertain. Germline V gene lookup returns CDR1 SGDLS and CDR2 YYNGEE. The V and J ends lost 5 bases and 8 bases respectively, with 8 bases between them. The CDR3 covers 11 residues. The CDR3 sequence is CASSSQYEQFF. The CDR3 DNA sequence: TGTGCCAGCAGTTCGCAATATGAGCAGTTCTTC.

The chain carries TRBV5-6 and TRBJ2-5, with TRBD2 as a possible D gene (5 bases). Trimming took 0 bases from V and 6 from J, leaving 18 bases between them. The CDR3 extends over 16 amino acids. The V gene's germline CDR1 is SGHDT and CDR2 YYEEEE. CDR3 coding DNA: TGTGCCAGCAGCTTGGCCGCTAAAGGGAGTAGACAGACCCAGTACTTC. Its translation is CASSLAAKGSRQTQYF.

The chain couples TRBV27 to TRBJ2-7; D gene ambiguous. V was shortened by 1 base and J by 4 bases, with 11 bases between the two germline ends. The CDR3 is 14 residues long. Germline V CDR1 and CDR2: MNHEY, SMNVEV (reference sequence). The chain's CDR3 is CASSLLQETYEQYF. CDR3 DNA sequence: TGTGCCAGCAGTTTATTGCAGGAAACTTACGAGCAGTACTTC.

This rearrangement joins TRBV5-6 to TRBJ2-1, with D perhaps matching TRBD1 or TRBD2 (5 bases each). V shed 3 bases and J shed 4 bases, with 8 bases lying between them. The CDR3 contains 13 residues. CDR1 SGHDT and CDR2 YYEEEE come from the germline V gene. In DNA form, the CDR3 reads TGTGCCAGCAGCTGGGGGAATTACAATGAGCAGTTCTTC. The encoded protein is CASSWGNYNEQFF.